The 32 T cell receptor beta chains reported below all come from one sample, sequenced in a study of neurological immune-mediated disorders. TCRdb reprocessed the 5' RACE reads with MiXCR, giving one entry per CDR3 protein. In the table there are fewer than 40,000 distinct CDR3 sequences, about 4.1% of which are singletons. Input material: CD4+ T cells from blood. These receptors originate from a woman aged 40-49 years in good health.

This clonotype has ten or more counts. V and J are TRBV20-1 and TRBJ2-1; D may correspond to TRBD1 or TRBD2 (5 bases each). V was shortened by 5 bases and J by 7 bases, with 18 bases between the two germline ends. CDR1 and CDR2 from the germline V gene are DFQATT and SNEGSKA (reference sequence). The CDR3 runs 14 residues. DNA of the CDR3: TGCAGTGCTTCCCGGGGCTCGGCGAGGAATGAGCAGTTCTTC. Its protein is CSASRGSARNEQFF.

On this clonotype itself: One junction end disagrees with the germline gene, perhaps due to a read error. This sequence joins TRBV5-1 and TRBJ2-7, with D unclear. Germline CDR1 SGHRS, CDR2 YFSETQ. This CDR3 has 11 amino acids. Here the CDR3 DNA reads TGCGCCAACTCCTTGGGCTACGATCAGTACTTC. Its translation is CANSLGYDQYF.

This clonotype was observed many times. The chain recombines TRBV10-2 with TRBJ2-5, with unresolved D. The germline gives CDR1 WSHSY, CDR2 SAAADI. The CDR3 totals 13 residues. The V gene lost 4 bases and the J gene lost 5 bases, with 11 bases spanning the gap. Here the CDR3 DNA reads TGCGCCAGCAGTGGGACCCGCACGGAGACCCAGTACTTC. This gives the protein CASSGTRTETQYF.

This clonotype was seen many times. The chain links TRBV3-1 to TRBJ1-5; a possible D gene is TRBD1 (6 bases). Germline values: CDR1 LGHDT, CDR2 YNNKEL (reference sequence). This CDR3 has 15 amino acids. The germline V and J ends were trimmed by 1 base and 6 bases, with 13 bases remaining between them. CDR3: CASSQGGGGGQPQHF. In DNA, the CDR3 is TGTGCCAGCAGCCAAGGTGGGGGGGGCGGTCAGCCCCAGCATTTT.

This clonotype was detected only a few times. The rearrangement joins TRBV11-3 to TRBJ2-4; D remains ambiguous. The germline V gene encodes CDR1 SGHNT and CDR2 YENEEA. The CDR3 consists of 13 residues. Trimming took 1 base from V and 2 from J, leaving 3 bases between them. This CDR3 reads CASSLGPKNIQYF. The CDR3 region has the DNA TGTGCCAGCAGCTTAGGCCCCAAAAACATTCAGTACTTC.

This clonotype was detected ten times or more. The rearrangement links TRBV20-1 to TRBJ2-1; D is tentatively TRBD1 or TRBD2 (5 bases each). Germline V gene sequence: CDR1 DFQATT, CDR2 SNEGSKA (reference sequence). The CDR3 totals 16 residues. Trimming stripped 6 bases from V and 6 bases from J, with 24 bases between. The CDR3 DNA follows: TGCAGTGCCAAGCCCTTCTCGGGACCCAGTGGCAATGAGCAGTTCTTC. This translates into CSAKPFSGPSGNEQFF.

This clonotype has at least ten counts. V is TRBV4-1 and J is TRBJ2-2; unclear D gene. The CDR3 runs to 12 residues. Germline V lookup: CDR1 MGHRA, CDR2 YSYEKL. With 4 bases removed from V and 9 bases from J, the gap between germline ends came to 9 bases. CDR3 bases: TGCGCCAGCAGCCCACCGAACCGGGAGCTGTTTTTT. Translating it yields CASSPPNRELFF.

This clonotype was observed at least ten times. At one boundary the junction diverges from the germline segment, which might be a read error. The chain is built from TRBV5-1 and TRBJ1-3, with D possibly being TRBD1 (5 bases). The CDR3 contains 14 residues. Germline V gives CDR1 SGHRS, CDR2 YFSETQ. The CDR3 sequence is CASRRDDSGNTIYF. The CDR3 DNA reads as TGCGCCAGCCGCCGGGACGACTCTGGGAACACCATATATTTT.

This clonotype was counted at least ten times. This chain uses TRBV10-3 with TRBJ2-6, with D perhaps matching TRBD1 (5 bases). Germline CDR1 ENHRY, CDR2 SYGVKD. V was clipped by 3 bases and J by 16 bases, with 16 bases between them. The CDR3 consists of 13 residues. The CDR3 here is CAISEAGGHPLTF. In nucleotides, the CDR3 is TGTGCCATCAGTGAAGCAGGTGGACACCCACTGACTTTC.

This clonotype was recorded at least ten times. The chain carries TRBV20-1 and TRBJ2-7; the match to TRBD1 covers 11 bases. CDR1 is DFQATT and CDR2 is SNEGSKA in the germline V gene (reference sequence). V shed 5 bases and J 2 bases; nucleotides not matched to a gene: 8. The length of the CDR3 is 15 residues. The CDR3 DNA reads TGCAGTGCTCAGGTTGGGACAGGGGGGGCCTACGAGCAGTACTTC. The encoded protein is CSAQVGTGGAYEQYF.

This clonotype was recorded at least ten times. This sequence joins TRBV12-3 or TRBV12-4 and TRBJ2-2; 7 bases line up with TRBD1. V gave up 6 bases and J gave up 7 bases; unmatched junction bases: 11. This CDR3 spans 15 amino acids. The CDR3: CASRPDRSRGGELFF. Written as DNA, the CDR3 is TGTGCCAGCAGACCGGACAGGAGCCGGGGCGGGGAGCTGTTTTTT.

This clonotype was counted ten times or more. The chain is built from TRBV3-1 and TRBJ1-1; D is uncertain. Germline V gives CDR1 LGHDT, CDR2 YNNKEL (reference sequence). This CDR3 has 14 amino acids. V was cut by 5 bases and J by 0 bases, with 10 bases left in between. The CDR3 sequence: CASSFRTVNTEAFF. The CDR3 nucleotides read TGTGCCAGCAGCTTCCGGACCGTGAACACTGAAGCTTTCTTT.

This clonotype was picked up many times. V gene TRBV5-1 combines with J gene TRBJ2-1; 8 positions match TRBD1. The CDR3 has 16 residues. The trim removed 0 bases at V and 5 bases at J, leaving 7 bases unmatched. Germline CDR1 SGHRS, CDR2 YFSETQ. DNA of the CDR3: TGCGCCAGCAGCTTGGCTGGGACAGGATGGAACAATGAGCAGTTCTTC. It codes for CASSLAGTGWNNEQFF.

This clonotype was recorded many times. The chain couples TRBV7-2 to TRBJ1-5; possibly TRBD1 for D (6 bases). The germline V gene has CDR1 SGHTA and CDR2 FQGNSA. V was pared by 4 bases and J by 0 bases, with 7 bases between. The CDR3 is 14 amino acids. Here the CDR3 reads CASSYRVSNQPQHF. DNA of the CDR3: TGTGCCAGCAGCTACAGGGTTAGCAATCAGCCCCAGCATTTT.

The sample holds many counts of this clonotype. The chain recombines TRBV3-1 with TRBJ1-4; D not resolved. Per the germline V gene, CDR1 is LGHDT and CDR2 is YNNKEL (reference sequence). The V and J ends lost 8 bases and 4 bases respectively, with 11 bases between them. The CDR3 sequence is 13 residues long. The CDR3 region has the DNA TGTGCCAGCTCGCGGCAGGTTAATGAAAAACTGTTTTTT. Encoded protein: CASSRQVNEKLFF. Filled out from reference TRBV3-1 and TRBJ1-4, the complete variable domain reads DTAVSQTPKYLVTQMGNDKSIKCEQNLGHDTMYWYKQDSKKFLKIMFSYNNKELIINETVPNRFSPKSPDKAHLNLHINSLELGDSAVYFCASSRQVNEKLFFGSGTQLSVL.

This clonotype came up many times. V gene TRBV20-1 combines with J gene TRBJ1-2, with TRBD1 as a possible D gene (6 bases). Per germline, CDR1 DFQATT and CDR2 SNEGSKA (reference sequence). The CDR3 extends over 14 amino acids. Trimming pared 0 bases from V and 6 bases from J, leaving 14 bases between. CDR3 region: CSARDRTVLDGYTF. CDR3 DNA sequence: TGCAGTGCTAGAGACAGGACAGTACTCGATGGCTACACCTTC.

This clonotype was observed at least ten times. J is TRBJ2-3 and V is TRBV12-3 or TRBV12-4, with TRBD1 as a possible D gene (6 bases). The V gene lost 6 bases and the J gene lost 4 bases, with 17 bases spanning the gap. This CDR3 comprises 15 residues. CDR3 nucleotides: TGTGCCAGCAGCACCGGGACAAGAGTAGCAGATACGCAGTATTTT. Protein: CASSTGTRVADTQYF.

This chain connects TRBV24-1 to TRBJ2-2, with 9 bases that match TRBD2. CDR1 KGHDR and CDR2 SFDVKD come from the germline V gene. The CDR3 has 17 amino acids. Unmatched junction bases numbered 6, after V lost 1 base and J lost 4 bases. CDR3 protein: CATSDFVAGVGTGELFF. The CDR3 nucleotides read TGTGCCACCAGTGATTTCGTAGCGGGAGTGGGCACCGGGGAGCTGTTTTTT.

This clonotype was seen many times. The chain carries TRBV12-3 or TRBV12-4 and TRBJ2-2, with D hard to call. The CDR3 totals 14 residues. Trimming removed 3 bases from V and 1 base from J, with 6 bases in between. CDR3: CASSFGWNTGELFF. CDR3 in DNA: TGTGCCAGCAGTTTTGGGTGGAACACCGGGGAGCTGTTTTTT.

This clonotype was recorded at least ten times. The chain has TRBV15 and TRBJ2-3; D ambiguous. V gave up 3 bases and J gave up 9 bases, with 10 bases separating them. Per the germline V gene, CDR1 is LNHNV and CDR2 is YYDKDF (reference sequence). This CDR3 region has 12 residues. The chain's CDR3 is CATSSSTGTQYF. The CDR3 DNA reads as TGTGCCACCAGCAGCTCAACCGGCACGCAGTATTTT.

In its sample, this clonotype was seen many times. The chain combines TRBV7-3 with TRBJ1-1; TRBD1 matches at 7 bases. Losses at the gene ends were 5 bases for V and 5 bases for J; bases not matched to a gene: 8. In germline, CDR1 is SGHTA, CDR2 FQGTGA. This CDR3 is 14 amino acids long. This CDR3 reads CASSPTGRETEAFF. For the CDR3, the DNA is TGTGCCAGCAGCCCGACAGGGAGGGAAACTGAAGCTTTCTTT. Full variable domain (outside the CDR3, taken from reference TRBV7-3 and TRBJ1-1): GAGVSQTPSNKVTEKGKYVELRCDPISGHTALYWYRQSLGQGPEFLIYFQGTGAADDSGLPNDRFFAVRPEGSVSTLKIQRTERGDSAVYLCASSPTGRETEAFFGQGTRLTVV.

This clonotype was detected a few times. The gene calls are TRBV30 and TRBJ2-3; 7 bases match TRBD1. Germline lookup yields CDR1 GTSNPN and CDR2 SVGIG (reference sequence). This CDR3 is 14 amino acids long. Unmatched junction bases numbered 1, after V lost 0 bases and J lost 1 base. The CDR3 DNA follows: TGTGCCTGGAGTGTAACAGGGGGCACAGATACGCAGTATTTT. Protein sequence: CAWSVTGGTDTQYF.

As DNA, the CDR3 is TGTGCCAGCAGCATAAGACCGGGACAGGGATTCGTAGCCAAAAACATTCAGTACTTC. Its protein product is CASSIRPGQGFVAKNIQYF. This chain connects TRBV11-2 to TRBJ2-4; 9 nucleotides match TRBD1. Germline values: CDR1 SGHAT, CDR2 FQNNGV. The CDR3 length is 19 residues. With V trimmed by 5 bases and J by 0 bases, 14 bases remained unmatched.

At least ten counts were recorded for this clonotype. V gene TRBV5-1 combines with J gene TRBJ2-1; no clear D. Trimming removed 1 base from V and 4 bases from J, with 6 bases in between. Germline V gene lookup returns CDR1 SGHRS and CDR2 YFSETQ. The CDR3 runs 13 residues. CDR3 sequence reads: CASSLNGYNEQFF. The CDR3 region has the DNA TGCGCCAGCAGCTTGAACGGGTACAATGAGCAGTTCTTC.

This clonotype showed up many times. This rearrangement joins TRBV5-6 to TRBJ1-4; D may be TRBD1 (6 bases). The germline V gene has CDR1 SGHDT and CDR2 YYEEEE. The germline V and J ends were trimmed by 4 bases and 7 bases, with 17 bases remaining between them. The CDR3 is 15 residues long. CDR3: CASSGVGGLGEKLFF. CDR3 coding DNA: TGTGCCAGCAGCGGAGTAGGGGGTTTGGGTGAAAAACTGTTTTTT. Full variable domain (rest looked up from reference TRBV5-6 and TRBJ1-4): DAGVTQSPTHLIKTRGQQVTLRCSPKSGHDTVSWYQQALGQGPQFIFQYYEEEERQRGNFPDRFSGHQFPNYSSELNVNALLLGDSALYLCASSGVGGLGEKLFFGSGTQLSVL.

In its sample, this clonotype was seen many times. This chain connects TRBV28 to TRBJ2-3; no definite D call. From germline, CDR1 is MDHEN and CDR2 SYDVKM. V dropped 5 bases and J dropped 2 bases, with 14 bases sitting between them. The CDR3 contains 15 residues. CDR3 sequence: CASSTRRTVTDTQYF. CDR3 in DNA: TGTGCCAGCAGTACCCGCCGAACCGTCACAGATACGCAGTATTTT.

Many counts were recorded for this clonotype. The rearrangement links TRBV7-2 to TRBJ2-1; TRBD2 aligns across 9 bases. Looked up from germline, CDR1 is SGHTA and CDR2 is FQGNSA. The CDR3 loop spans 19 amino acids. With V trimmed by 0 bases and J by 4 bases, 13 bases remained unmatched. The CDR3 protein is CASSLALIGLAGPYNEQFF. DNA for the CDR3: TGTGCCAGCAGCTTAGCTTTAATCGGGCTAGCGGGACCGTACAATGAGCAGTTCTTC.

In its sample, this clonotype was seen many times. The chain has TRBV12-3 or TRBV12-4 and TRBJ1-4, with D possibly matching TRBD1 (5 bases). This CDR3 region has 13 residues. V lost 6 bases and J 8 bases, leaving 13 bases between the germline ends. Here the CDR3 reads CASRGEKGEKLFF. CDR3 nucleotides: TGTGCCAGCAGAGGGGAAAAGGGGGAAAAACTGTTTTTT.

At least ten counts were recorded for this clonotype. J is TRBJ1-6 and V is TRBV6-5; D possibly corresponds to TRBD1 (6 bases). The CDR3 extends over 16 amino acids. From germline, CDR1 is MNHEY and CDR2 SVGAGI. The V and J ends lost 2 bases and 7 bases respectively, with 15 bases between them. The CDR3 reads CASSYTFWDKNSPLHF. DNA of the CDR3: TGTGCCAGCAGTTACACGTTCTGGGACAAGAATTCACCCCTCCACTTT.

This clonotype came up many times. This chain links TRBV14 with TRBJ1-2; D is uncertain. The ends were cut back, 3 bases at V and 0 bases at J, with 8 bases in the middle. Germline loops: CDR1 SGHDN, CDR2 FVKESK. This CDR3 has 14 amino acids. The CDR3 region is CASSHGESNYGYTF. The CDR3 DNA reads TGTGCCAGCAGCCATGGAGAGTCTAACTATGGCTACACCTTC.

This clonotype was recorded once. The chain has TRBV12-3 or TRBV12-4 and TRBJ2-3; D may match TRBD1 or TRBD2 (6 bases each). Between the trimmed V and J ends, which lost 9 bases and 4 bases, there was a span of 17 bases. The CDR3 runs 14 residues. CDR3 protein: CASEKGGTSDTQYF. In DNA form, the CDR3 reads TGTGCCAGTGAGAAAGGGGGGACCTCAGATACGCAGTATTTT.

This clonotype was seen repeatedly, ten times or more. The chain couples TRBV18 to TRBJ1-6; a possible D gene is TRBD1 (6 bases). This CDR3 spans 19 amino acids. V lost 3 bases, J lost 0 bases, and 18 bases lay in between. The germline gives CDR1 KGHSH, CDR2 LQKENI. The CDR3 reads CASSPRRQVQGSYNSPLHF. The CDR3, as DNA: TGTGCCAGCTCACCCCGACGACAGGTCCAAGGCTCCTATAATTCACCCCTCCACTTT.